This T cell receptor (beta chain) came from a study of blood T cell repertoires in COVID-19. Study background: Samples representing acute and convalescent COVID-19 were sourced from the United States, Italy and Spain.

Participants reported their clinical history, and cohort assignment relied on those reports. CDR3 length: 13 amino acids. Germline CDR1 MNHEY, CDR2 SVGAGI. Trimming cost V 6 bases and J 8 bases, with 16 bases left between them. Sequencing was performed with immunoSEQ multiplex PCR; in TCRdb, only in-frame clones are kept and a portion is missing. The table lists about 270,000 clones, approximately 90% of them singletons. The rearrangement joins TRBV6-5 to TRBJ1-2; D might be TRBD1 (6 bases). The specimen was PBMCs or T cells enriched from blood (not recorded which). This clonotype was sampled from a woman aged 30 to 39 with acute COVID-19. CDR3 sequence (DNA): TGTGCCAGCAGCTCGAACAGGGTAAACGGCTACACCTTC. It encodes CASSSNRVNGYTF.